This T cell receptor (beta chain) was sequenced during a study of cytomegalovirus exposure and HLA in healthy donors. Study outcomes and limitations: Later analysis revealed greater clonal expansion in HLA-associated TCR beta chains than in equally common others. Beyond CMV serostatus, there was no information to go on about immune exposure. In a later analysis, common viral pathogens appeared linked to several of the most significant clusters.

Germline V gives CDR1 MDHEN, CDR2 SYDVKM. This CDR3 has 13 amino acids. Unmatched junction bases numbered 5, after V lost 6 bases and J lost 5 bases. The PCR ran on 60 Vbeta and 13 Jbeta primers. This table comes from immunoSEQ multiplex PCR, and its TCRdb copy is limited to in-frame clones, with some not included. The sample comprises about 94,000 clones, more than 75% of which are singletons, and 3.8% rests with the top ten. Concerning this clone itself: As yet, its antigen is unknown.

This TCR derives from a woman aged 40 to 50 in good health and CMV-seronegative. Sequencing was performed on PBMCs. V usage is TRBV28 and J usage is TRBJ1-2; 8 bases match TRBD1. This chain's CDR3 is CASRRDRGYGYTF. DNA of the CDR3: TGTGCCAGCAGGCGCGACAGGGGTTATGGCTACACCTTC.